This record covers a single TCR beta chain. The assay was immunoSEQ multiplex PCR, and TCRdb's table has in-frame clones only and misses some. This table has under 250,000 clones, 85% to 90% appearing once. The sample comes from a study of blood T cell repertoires in COVID-19. Background on the study: Both acute and convalescent COVID-19 samples were obtained from the United States, Italy and Spain.

The ends were cut back, 3 bases at V and 6 bases at J, with 9 bases in the middle. The CDR3 extends over 13 amino acids. Per the germline V gene, CDR1 is SGHNT and CDR2 is YYREEE (reference sequence). This receptor was obtained from a young woman in a cohort exposed to, infected with or recovered from COVID-19 (not recorded which). Material: PBMCs or T cells enriched from blood (not recorded which). The rearrangement joins TRBV5-4 to TRBJ1-4; D gene uncertain. CDR3 bases: TGTGCCAGCAGCTACCGGGAAGATGAAAAACTGTTTTTT. Amino acids: CASSYREDEKLFF.